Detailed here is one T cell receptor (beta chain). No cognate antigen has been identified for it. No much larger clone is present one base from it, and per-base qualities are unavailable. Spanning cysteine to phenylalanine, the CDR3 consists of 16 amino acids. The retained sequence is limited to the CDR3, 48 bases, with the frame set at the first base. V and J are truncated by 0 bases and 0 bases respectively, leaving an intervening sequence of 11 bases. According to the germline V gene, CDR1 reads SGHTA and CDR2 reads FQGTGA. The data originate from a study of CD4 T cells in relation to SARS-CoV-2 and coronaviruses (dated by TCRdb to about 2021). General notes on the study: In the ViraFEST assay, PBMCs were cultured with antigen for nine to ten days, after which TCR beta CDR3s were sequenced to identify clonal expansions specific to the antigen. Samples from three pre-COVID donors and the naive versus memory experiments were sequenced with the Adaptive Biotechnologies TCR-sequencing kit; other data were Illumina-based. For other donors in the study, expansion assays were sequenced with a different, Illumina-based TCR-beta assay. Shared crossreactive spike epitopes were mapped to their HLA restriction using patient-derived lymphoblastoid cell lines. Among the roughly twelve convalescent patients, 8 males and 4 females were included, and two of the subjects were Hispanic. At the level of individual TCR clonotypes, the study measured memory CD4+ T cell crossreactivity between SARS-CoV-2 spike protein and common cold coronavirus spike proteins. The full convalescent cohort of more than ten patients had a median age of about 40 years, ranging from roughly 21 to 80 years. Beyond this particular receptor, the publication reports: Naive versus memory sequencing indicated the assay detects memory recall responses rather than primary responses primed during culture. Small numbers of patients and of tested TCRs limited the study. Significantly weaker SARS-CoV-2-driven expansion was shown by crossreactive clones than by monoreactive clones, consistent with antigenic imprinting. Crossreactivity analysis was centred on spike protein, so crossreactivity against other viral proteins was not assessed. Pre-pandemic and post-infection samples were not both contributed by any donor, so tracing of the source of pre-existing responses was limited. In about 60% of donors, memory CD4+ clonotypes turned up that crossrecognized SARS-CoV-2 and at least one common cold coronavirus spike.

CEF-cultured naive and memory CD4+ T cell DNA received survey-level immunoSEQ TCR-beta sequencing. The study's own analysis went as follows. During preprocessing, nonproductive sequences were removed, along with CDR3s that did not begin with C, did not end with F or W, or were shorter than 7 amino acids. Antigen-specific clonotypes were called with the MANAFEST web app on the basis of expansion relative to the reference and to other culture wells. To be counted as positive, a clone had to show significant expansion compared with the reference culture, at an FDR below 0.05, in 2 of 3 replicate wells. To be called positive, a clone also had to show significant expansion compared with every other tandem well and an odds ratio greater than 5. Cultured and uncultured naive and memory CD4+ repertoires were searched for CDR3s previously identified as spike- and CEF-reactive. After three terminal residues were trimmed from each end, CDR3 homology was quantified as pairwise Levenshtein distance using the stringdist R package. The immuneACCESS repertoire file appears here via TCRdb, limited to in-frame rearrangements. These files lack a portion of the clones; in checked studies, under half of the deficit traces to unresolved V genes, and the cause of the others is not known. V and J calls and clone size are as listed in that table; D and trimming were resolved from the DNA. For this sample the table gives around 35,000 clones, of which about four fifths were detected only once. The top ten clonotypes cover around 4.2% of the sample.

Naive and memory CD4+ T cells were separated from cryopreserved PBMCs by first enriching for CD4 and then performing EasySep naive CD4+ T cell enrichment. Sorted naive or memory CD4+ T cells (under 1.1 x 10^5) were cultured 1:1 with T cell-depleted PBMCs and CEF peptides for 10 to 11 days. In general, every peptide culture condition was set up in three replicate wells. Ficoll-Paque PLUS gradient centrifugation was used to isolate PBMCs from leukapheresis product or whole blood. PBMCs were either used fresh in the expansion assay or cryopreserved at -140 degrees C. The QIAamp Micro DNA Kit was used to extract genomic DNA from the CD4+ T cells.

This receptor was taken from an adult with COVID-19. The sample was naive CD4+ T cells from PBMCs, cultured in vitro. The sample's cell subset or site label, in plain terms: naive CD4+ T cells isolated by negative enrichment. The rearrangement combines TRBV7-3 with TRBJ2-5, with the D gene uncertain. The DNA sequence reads TGTGCCAGCAGCTTAACGGGGATGACGTACCAAGAGACCCAGTACTTC. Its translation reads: CASSLTGMTYQETQYF.